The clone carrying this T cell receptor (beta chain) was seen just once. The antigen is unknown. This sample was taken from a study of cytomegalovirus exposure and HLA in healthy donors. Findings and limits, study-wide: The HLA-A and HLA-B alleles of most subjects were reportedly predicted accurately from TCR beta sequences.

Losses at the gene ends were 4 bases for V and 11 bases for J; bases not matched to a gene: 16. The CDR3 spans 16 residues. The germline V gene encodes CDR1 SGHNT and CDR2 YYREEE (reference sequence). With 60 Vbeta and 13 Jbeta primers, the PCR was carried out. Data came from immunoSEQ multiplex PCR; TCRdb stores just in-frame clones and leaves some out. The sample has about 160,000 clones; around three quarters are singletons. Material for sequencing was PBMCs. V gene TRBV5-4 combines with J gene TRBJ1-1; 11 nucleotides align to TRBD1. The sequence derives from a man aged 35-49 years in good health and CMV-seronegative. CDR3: CASSGQIGTGGESAFF. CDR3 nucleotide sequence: TGTGCCAGCAGCGGACAGATAGGGACAGGGGGAGAGTCCGCTTTCTTT.